These T cell receptor beta chains were read from a single sample in a study of T cells in localized non-small cell lung cancer. The assay was immunoSEQ multiplex PCR, and TCRdb's table has in-frame clones only and misses some. The data contain some 30,000 clones, approximately 90% of them singletons. Sequenced material: peripheral blood mononuclear cells, taken before any cancer treatment. The receptors shown here come from a female donor of 60 years or more with stage II lung adenocarcinoma. Both conserved end residues are part of each CDR3. A D gene is named only where the DNA matches it firmly. Only part of the rows carry a size: once, few, many, or a class if the clone is expanded.

J gene: TRBJ2-7
V gene: TRBV7-8
D gene: TRBD2
clone size: .
CDR3 DNA: TGTGCCAGCAGCCGATGGGGACTAGCCACCGAGCAGTACTTC
CDR3 protein: CASSRWGLATEQYF

J gene: TRBJ1-1
V gene: TRBV5-1
D gene: .
clone size: .
CDR3 DNA: TGCGCCAGCAGCTTGGCCGGGGCCCGGAACACTGAAGCTTTCTTT
CDR3 protein: CASSLAGARNTEAFF

J gene: TRBJ2-5
V gene: TRBV5-1
D gene: TRBD2
clone size: .
CDR3 DNA: TGCGCCAGCAGCCCGCAGGGGCGGGGGGGCCAAGAGACCCAGTACTTC
CDR3 protein: CASSPQGRGGQETQYF

J gene: TRBJ2-5
V gene: TRBV7-2
D gene: TRBD1
clone size: .
CDR3 DNA: TGTGCCAGCAGCGACAGGGGGCTCCTTGGGGAGACCCAGTACTTC
CDR3 protein: CASSDRGLLGETQYF

J gene: TRBJ1-1
V gene: TRBV10-3
D gene: .
clone size: .
CDR3 DNA: TGTGCCATCAGGAGGAACGCCGGCGGGGACACTGAAGTTTTCTTT
CDR3 protein: CAIRRNAGGDTEVFF

J gene: TRBJ2-7
V gene: TRBV5-6
D gene: .
clone size: .
CDR3 DNA: TGTGCCAGCAGGGAGGCGAGCCTTCCCGACTCCTACGAGCAGTACTTC
CDR3 protein: CASREASLPDSYEQYF

J gene: TRBJ2-7
V gene: TRBV27
D gene: .
clone size: .
CDR3 DNA: TGTGCCAGCAGTCTGTCAGGGGACTACGAGCAGTACTTC
CDR3 protein: CASSLSGDYEQYF

J gene: TRBJ1-3
V gene: TRBV7-9
D gene: .
clone size: once
CDR3 DNA: TGTGCCAGCAGCTTAAATTCCGAAAACACCATATATTTT
CDR3 protein: CASSLNSENTIYF

J gene: TRBJ1-4
V gene: TRBV5-6
D gene: .
clone size: .
CDR3 DNA: TGTGCCAGCAGCTTTGGCGCAGGGATCGTTTTCACTAATGAAAAACTGTTTTTT
CDR3 protein: CASSFGAGIVFTNEKLFF

J gene: TRBJ1-4
V gene: TRBV28
D gene: TRBD1
clone size: .
CDR3 DNA: TGTGCCAGCAACGTTACAGGGGTTGGAGAAAAACTGTTTTTT
CDR3 protein: CASNVTGVGEKLFF

J gene: TRBJ2-1
V gene: TRBV7-6
D gene: TRBD2
clone size: .
CDR3 DNA: TGTGCCAGCAGCTTAAGGACTAGCGGGTACAATGAGCAGTTCTTC
CDR3 protein: CASSLRTSGYNEQFF

J gene: TRBJ1-6
V gene: TRBV10-3
D gene: .
clone size: .
CDR3 DNA: TGTGCCATCAGTGATTCCAGGGATTCACCCCTCCACTTT
CDR3 protein: CAISDSRDSPLHF

J gene: TRBJ2-1
V gene: TRBV6-6
D gene: .
clone size: .
CDR3 DNA: TGTGCCAGCAGCGGGACCAGAGTGTATAATGAGCAGTTCTTC
CDR3 protein: CASSGTRVYNEQFF

J gene: TRBJ1-5
V gene: TRBV5-6
D gene: TRBD1
clone size: .
CDR3 DNA: TGTGCCAGCAGCGTAGGACAGGGCAATCAGCCCCAGCATTTT
CDR3 protein: CASSVGQGNQPQHF

J gene: TRBJ1-5
V gene: TRBV18
D gene: .
clone size: once
CDR3 DNA: TGTGCCAGCTCACCAACAGGAATCAATCAGCCCCAGCATTTT
CDR3 protein: CASSPTGINQPQHF

J gene: TRBJ2-1
V gene: TRBV5-1
D gene: TRBD2
clone size: .
CDR3 DNA: TGCGCCAGCAGCTGGACGGGAGGGAAACACAATGAGCAGTTCTTC
CDR3 protein: CASSWTGGKHNEQFF

J gene: TRBJ1-2
V gene: TRBV5-1
D gene: .
clone size: once
CDR3 DNA: TGCGCCAGCAGCCAAAAACCCGACTTGAAGACATGCACTGGAGGCTATGGCTACACCTTC
CDR3 protein: CASSQKPDLKTCTGGYGYTF

J gene: TRBJ2-1
V gene: TRBV6-5
D gene: .
clone size: .
CDR3 DNA: TGTGCCAGCAGATTAGCCTTTTCCCAACCAGATGAGCAGTTCTTC
CDR3 protein: CASRLAFSQPDEQFF

J gene: TRBJ2-2
V gene: TRBV9
D gene: .
clone size: .
CDR3 DNA: TGTGCCAGCAGCGTACGACCCGAACGTTTTTGGGGTTCCAAGGAAGGGGAGCTGTTTTTT
CDR3 protein: CASSVRPERFWGSKEGELFF

J gene: TRBJ2-7
V gene: TRBV5-4
D gene: .
clone size: .
CDR3 DNA: TGTGCCAGCAGCTTCCAGAGTTACCCCTACGAGCAGTACTTC
CDR3 protein: CASSFQSYPYEQYF

J gene: TRBJ1-1
V gene: TRBV30
D gene: .
clone size: .
CDR3 DNA: TGTGCCTGGAGTGGGTTGAGGGGTACGGACACTGAAGCTTTCTTT
CDR3 protein: CAWSGLRGTDTEAFF

J gene: TRBJ1-2
V gene: TRBV6-1
D gene: .
clone size: .
CDR3 DNA: TGTGCCAGCAGGGAAAGGACAGACTATGGCTACACCTTC
CDR3 protein: CASRERTDYGYTF

J gene: TRBJ2-1
V gene: TRBV5-1
D gene: TRBD2
clone size: .
CDR3 DNA: TGCGCCAGCAGCTTGGCCGTAGCGGGCCCTGTAATTCTGTTCTTC
CDR3 protein: CASSLAVAGPVILFF

J gene: TRBJ2-7
V gene: TRBV2
D gene: TRBD2
clone size: .
CDR3 DNA: TGTGCCAGCAGTGTGAGGGCTAGCGGGAGAGGAAACGAGCAGTACTTC
CDR3 protein: CASSVRASGRGNEQYF

J gene: TRBJ2-7
V gene: TRBV29-1
D gene: .
clone size: .
CDR3 DNA: TGCAGCGCGGGGGGCTCCCGGGACAGAAACGAGCAGTACTTC
CDR3 protein: CSAGGSRDRNEQYF

J gene: TRBJ2-7
V gene: TRBV4-3
D gene: .
clone size: .
CDR3 DNA: TGCGCCAGCAGCCAAGACGGGTACGAGCAGTACTTC
CDR3 protein: CASSQDGYEQYF

J gene: TRBJ2-1
V gene: TRBV5-1
D gene: .
clone size: .
CDR3 DNA: TGCGCCAGCAGCTTGGCTAGCCCCTCCTACAATGAGCAGTTCTTC
CDR3 protein: CASSLASPSYNEQFF

J gene: TRBJ2-7
V gene: TRBV5-1
D gene: .
clone size: .
CDR3 DNA: TGCGCCAGCAGAGGGACCGTTTACGAGCAGTACTTC
CDR3 protein: CASRGTVYEQYF

J gene: TRBJ1-2
V gene: TRBV7-8
D gene: .
clone size: .
CDR3 DNA: TGTGCCAGCACCTCCAGCAGGGTGAGCGACGGCTACACCTTC
CDR3 protein: CASTSSRVSDGYTF

J gene: TRBJ1-4
V gene: TRBV2
D gene: .
clone size: .
CDR3 DNA: TGTGCCAGCCGGGAGAGGGATGAAAAACTGTTTTTT
CDR3 protein: CASRERDEKLFF

J gene: TRBJ1-2
V gene: TRBV6-5
D gene: .
clone size: .
CDR3 DNA: TGTGCCAGCGGCTTGGCAGGGAGGGGGAGCTATGGCTACACCTTC
CDR3 protein: CASGLAGRGSYGYTF

J gene: TRBJ2-3
V gene: TRBV6-5
D gene: TRBD2
clone size: .
CDR3 DNA: TGTGCCAGCAGGGGGACTAGTGTGGCAGATACGCAGTATTTT
CDR3 protein: CASRGTSVADTQYF

J gene: TRBJ2-3
V gene: TRBV4-3
D gene: .
clone size: once
CDR3 DNA: TGCGCCAGCAGCCTAAGCAGGACGGGAGATACGCAGTATTTT
CDR3 protein: CASSLSRTGDTQYF

J gene: TRBJ1-4
V gene: TRBV6-5
D gene: TRBD1
clone size: .
CDR3 DNA: TGTGCCAGCAGTTACTCGGACAGGGGTCGGGATGAAAAACTGTTTTTT
CDR3 protein: CASSYSDRGRDEKLFF

J gene: TRBJ2-5
V gene: TRBV5-1
D gene: TRBD2
clone size: .
CDR3 DNA: TGCGCCAGCAGCTTCGGGACTAGCGTTCAAGAGACCCAGTACTTC
CDR3 protein: CASSFGTSVQETQYF